The entry below gives a single TCR beta chain sequence along with its context. The antigen it recognizes is unknown. Within one base of it there is no much larger clone, and no base qualities were kept. Library method: the immunoSEQ multiplex PCR assay. For the multiplex PCR, a mixture combining 60 forward primers for TCR Vbeta segments and 13 reverse primers for TCR Jbeta segments was used. The CDR3 region of rearranged TCR beta genes was amplified from genomic DNA with a multiplex PCR assay. On the Illumina HiSeq System, the amplified TCR beta libraries were sequenced as 87-base-pair reads. Regarding the original processing steps: A later analysis counted tens of millions of unique TCR beta chains across the 550 to 800 repertoires, and some 11 million of these chains were shared by at least two donors. A nearest-neighbor algorithm error-corrected the raw reads and collapsed the reads into unique sequences, merging closely related sequences to remove PCR and sequencing errors. To assign V, D and J gene segments, CDR3 sequences were aligned to IMGT reference sequences. For a sequence to be retained, a match of at least six nucleotides to both a V gene segment and a J gene segment was required. A rearrangement was called productive if the CDR3 had no stop codons and remained in frame with V and J, and every other rearrangement was called non-productive. CDR3 was defined by IMGT convention, running from the second conserved V-encoded cysteine to the conserved J-encoded phenylalanine. The earlier analysis of 500 to 650 of the donors excluded any sequence lacking an unambiguous match to a single V gene segment. An earlier analysis of a few hundred of the donors classified V segments as functional when productive rearrangements were above 56.7% and as segregating when the standard deviation between donors was above 5%. To diagnose cytomegalovirus status from the catalog of TCR beta chain sequences, a statistical classification framework was built. V and J gene assignment, in a later analysis, came from comparing TCR nucleotide sequences with IMGT/GENE-DB human TR gene sequences. In a later analysis, CDR3 sequences and most-parsimonious VDJ recombination scenarios were assigned using the TCRdist pipeline. In a later analysis, each TCR beta chain was defined by its CDR3 amino acid sequence together with its V-gene family, and reads without a unique V-gene family were excluded. A later analysis removed several hundred highly shared, low-generation-probability nucleotide sequences to deal with suspected cross-contamination and a sequencing artifact. For each public chain, a later analysis derived a clonal expansion index from normalized ranks of inferred template counts within each repertoire. In a later analysis, generation probabilities were computed with a VDJ recombination model fitted to out-of-frame rearrangements, and the resulting probabilities were checked against IGoR. In a later analysis, hypergeometric tests were used to score TCR-TCR, TCR-HLA and TCR-CMV co-occurrence, with a repertoire-size bias correction applied to TCR pairs. False discovery rates were estimated in a later analysis by permuting HLA or CMV assignments 20 times. A later analysis grouped co-occurring TCRs with DBSCAN, adding TCRdist sequence similarity when clustering within HLA-allele-positive subsets. Repertoires with fewer than 30,000 or more than 120,000 public chains were left out of co-occurrence clustering, as were four to six repertoires with anomalous nucleotide sharing. The table comes from immuneACCESS by way of TCRdb, which keeps in-frame sequences with V and J called. Part of the clones is missing from these tables; in studies checked, under half for an unresolved V gene and the rest for unknown reasons. V and J calls and clone size are those listed in that table; D and trimming were worked out from the DNA. Here the sample has roughly 100,000 clones; about 80% occur a single time. Clones ranked in the top ten supply about a tenth of the sample.

The cohort consisted of hundreds of healthy bone marrow donors. Cohort members were all nominally healthy when sampled, although unrecorded immune exposures were likely present. CMV serostatus was positive for approximately 300 and negative for about 55% of the 666 cohort members, and was not recorded for this donor. Each donor provided a peripheral blood sample, and peripheral blood mononuclear cells were used for TCR beta sequencing. Genomic DNA was extracted from the blood cell samples with the Qiagen DNeasy Blood Extraction Kit. This sample is part of a study of cytomegalovirus exposure and HLA in healthy donors (TCRdb year 2017). Concerning the study at large: According to an earlier analysis of 587 of the donors, 200 million or so T cells yielded 117 million unique TCR beta sequences and 250 to 350 Gb of sequence data. On average, roughly 250,000 unique TCR beta nucleotide sequences were sequenced per donor among 398 genotyped donors of the cohort, with roughly 19% of those sequences being non-productive. The study was designed to test whether signatures of past pathogen exposure could be identified by cataloging public T cell receptors. Of the 300 to 500 genotyped donors, 65% to 90% were placed in the genetic ancestry cluster associated with self-reported Caucasian donors. Every discovery cohort repertoire had been produced on one sequencing platform. Donor age, sex, ethnicity and CMV serostatus were compiled together with the repertoire data. High-throughput TCR immunosequencing, statistical association of individual TCRs with disease status, and machine learning were combined to predict cytomegalovirus infection status. To study patterns of TCR occurrence, a later analysis re-analyzed previously published TCR beta repertoires from under 750 donors and added high-resolution HLA genotyping. Class I and class II HLA loci were covered by the typing at four-digit resolution. An early release covering approximately 600 HLA-typed donors comprised about 320 gigabases of sequencing data and roughly 85 million unique TCR sequences. A separate validation cohort of 100 to 150 different subjects was used in addition to the 666-subject first cohort. Typing coverage varied by locus: about 620-640 donors for A, B, C, DRB1 and DQB1; roughly 520 for DQA1; around 610 for DPA1; under 490 for DPB1. The study used immunosequencing to profile the T cell repertoires of more than 650 subjects and linked those repertoires to cytomegalovirus serostatus. Genome-wide SNP genotypes for about 65% of the roughly 670 donors were used in a later genetic analysis, which treated that subset as a discovery cohort. Rather than using new phenotypic data, the later analysis identified candidate immune exposures from TCR beta sequences and from how often those sequences occurred across donors. Because of strong linkage in the cohort, roughly 5 DR-DQ haplotypes were treated as single units for association and clustering. An earlier analysis of approximately 580 of the donors used high-throughput TCR beta sequencing to judge whether each TCR beta V gene segment behaved as functional or pseudogenic. The full study reports these points: The presence/absence analyses assumed that sequencing depth was roughly uniform across donors, and that assumption may not be true. Because HLA typing was unavailable for some donors at each locus, only the typed subset was used in association tests. A cluster of highly shared sequence variants was judged likely to represent a technical artifact of the sequencing pipeline. In a later analysis, most CMV-associated TCR beta chains were found to appear HLA-restricted, with HLA associations seemingly driven largely by CMV exposure. Strong co-occurrence of HLA alleles, especially DR and DQ, made assigning TCR associations to individual alleles difficult. Correlated functional status among segregating V segments might be attributable to linkage disequilibrium, but an unknown experimental factor could not be ruled out. In a later analysis, the rate of TCR association differed among HLA loci, with DRB1 alleles having the most associated TCRs and HLA-C alleles having the fewest. The classifier was reported to diagnose cytomegalovirus status with high specificity and sensitivity in both the original and validation cohorts. In a later genetic analysis, a missense DCLRE1C variant was associated with V-gene and J-gene trimming of TCR beta chains, and the association was replicated in an independent cohort. A later analysis found that HLA-associated TCR beta chains were more clonally expanded and had lower generation probabilities than equally common non-associated chains. In a later analysis, several top co-occurrence clusters were reported to appear linked to parvovirus B19, influenza, CMV and Epstein-Barr virus. The earlier analysis of approximately 590 of the donors excluded seventeen rarely observed V segments, including chromosome 9 orphons, because counts were too low. While some public TCRs were present in many individuals, most TCR sequences turned up only very rarely across donors. According to a later genetic analysis, donors in an Asian-associated ancestry cluster had fewer N-insertions in productive TCRs than the roughly 670-donor mean. The only immune exposure information available for the cohort was CMV serostatus. A few of the identified cytomegalovirus-associated TCR beta chains were confirmed in vitro to be specific for cytomegalovirus antigens. The authors suggested that the approach could potentially be generalized to other disease states and immunological phenotypes. At a false discovery rate of 0.05, a later analysis linked under 20,000 TCR beta sequences to specific HLA alleles. An earlier analysis of roughly 570 of the donors showed that most TCR beta V segments appeared in productive rearrangements either about 87% or about 30% of the time, which broadly matched IMGT annotations. A further reported finding was that TCR beta sequences accurately predicted the HLA-A and HLA-B alleles for most subjects in the first cohort. The study gave a list of about 170 TCR beta chains associated with cytomegalovirus. Only TCR beta chains were sequenced in this cohort, and the absence of alpha or paired-chain data limited detectable features. Because the 87-base-pair reads could not distinguish some IMGT-functional V segments, including TRBV6-2 and TRBV6-3, those segments were excluded.

Trimming takes 6 bases from V and 4 bases from J, and the germline ends sit 9 bases apart. CDR3 length: 12 amino acids, cysteine to phenylalanine. The kept DNA is CDR3 alone, 36 bases in frame from the first base. CDR1 and CDR2 were assigned from the germline V gene (reference sequence) as MNHEY and SMNVEV. The chain couples TRBV27 to TRBJ1-1, with the identity of the D gene unclear. Material for sequencing was PBMCs. The TCR comes from a human donor in good health. The nucleotide sequence reads TGTGCCAGCAGCCCGAGTCCCACTGAAGCTTTCTTT. It translates to CASSPSPTEAFF.